Shown below are 15 T cell receptor beta chains from a single sample sequenced in a study of OX40 agonist ivuxolimab in advanced cancers. Only in-frame clones appear in the TCRdb table, and some are missing; sequencing was by immunoSEQ multiplex PCR. Here the sample spans fewer than 65,000 clones, roughly 90% being singletons. Specimen: CD4+ or CD8+ T cells sorted from blood, collected in a trial of the OX40 agonist ivuxolimab. The receptors here all came from an adult with an advanced solid tumor such as melanoma, head and neck, liver or kidney cancer.

The chain uses TRBV13 and TRBJ2-5, with a tentative D call TRBD2 (5 bases). V was trimmed by 8 bases and J by 2 bases, leaving 12 bases between them. Looked up from germline, CDR1 is PRHDT and CDR2 is FYEKMQ (reference sequence). The CDR3 runs to 13 residues. The DNA for the CDR3 is TGTGCCAGCTCCGGGGTAGCGCAAGAGACCCAGTACTTC. This sequence encodes CASSGVAQETQYF.

The V and J genes are TRBV5-1 and TRBJ2-1; 9 nucleotides match TRBD2. Trimming cost V 7 bases and J 7 bases; bases outside gene matches: 12. The CDR3 contains 15 residues. CDR1 and CDR2 (germline): SGHRS, YFSETQ. CDR3 sequence: CASSSIAGVENEQFF. CDR3 DNA sequence: TGCGCCAGCTCCTCTATAGCGGGAGTTGAAAATGAGCAGTTCTTC.

The V gene is TRBV5-1, the J gene TRBJ2-3; no clear D gene. Looked up from germline, CDR1 is SGHRS and CDR2 is YFSETQ. The ends were cut back, 0 bases at V and 5 bases at J, with 10 bases in the middle. This CDR3 contains 14 residues. The CDR3 reads CASSLALFEDTQYF. DNA for the CDR3: TGCGCCAGCAGCTTGGCTTTGTTTGAAGATACGCAGTATTTT.

This clone was counted between two and nine times. The chain carries TRBV5-6 and TRBJ1-2, with D perhaps matching TRBD1 (6 bases). V was shortened by 0 bases and J by 2 bases, with 11 bases between the two germline ends. The CDR3 is made up of 15 amino acids. CDR1 is SGHDT and CDR2 is YYEEEE in the germline V gene. In DNA, the CDR3 is TGTGCCAGCAGCTTGGCCTTTACAGGGAACTATGGCTACACCTTC. It yields the protein CASSLAFTGNYGYTF.

This clone showed up just a few times. The V and J genes are TRBV30 and TRBJ1-1; 10 nucleotides agree with TRBD1. Germline values: CDR1 GTSNPN, CDR2 SVGIG (reference sequence). CDR3 length: 14 residues. J gave up 1 base and V 3 bases, and 2 bases lay outside the gene matches. CDR3 protein: CAWSWDRGNTEAFF. Here the CDR3 DNA reads TGTGCCTGGAGCTGGGACAGGGGGAACACTGAAGCTTTCTTT.

On this clone itself: An end of the junction differs from the germline gene, which may be a read error. V is TRBV6-1 and J is TRBJ1-2; no clear D. CDR3 length: 13 residues. CDR1 and CDR2 from the germline V gene are MNHNS and SASEGT. The CDR3, as DNA: TGCGCTCTCAGACTGGCCCGTTTCTATGGCTACACCTTC. Its translation is CALRLARFYGYTF.

The genes are TRBV5-6 and TRBJ1-2; TRBD1 matches at 8 bases. Germline CDR1 and CDR2: SGHDT and YYEEEE. This CDR3 has 15 residues. Trimming at V came to 0 bases and at J to 8 bases, leaving 9 bases not matched to a gene. The CDR3 nucleotides read TGTGCCAGCAGCTTGGGTATGCGGACAGGGAGCGGCTACACCTTC. This encodes CASSLGMRTGSGYTF. The entire variable domain, with the rest obtained from reference TRBV5-6 and TRBJ1-2, is as follows: DAGVTQSPTHLIKTRGQQVTLRCSPKSGHDTVSWYQQALGQGPQFIFQYYEEEERQRGNFPDRFSGHQFPNYSSELNVNALLLGDSALYLCASSLGMRTGSGYTFGSGTRLTVV.

This chain uses TRBV5-1 with TRBJ2-5; D might be TRBD1 or TRBD2, each matching 5 bases. The CDR3 loop spans 16 amino acids. Deletions cut 1 base from V and 1 base from J, with 14 bases between. Germline V lookup: CDR1 SGHRS, CDR2 YFSETQ. The CDR3 loop reads CASSLSSGPPQETQYF. In DNA form, the CDR3 reads TGCGCCAGCAGCTTGTCATCGGGACCCCCCCAAGAGACCCAGTACTTC.

The chain combines TRBV7-9 with TRBJ2-1; D is uncertain. Trimming pared 5 bases from V and 8 bases from J, leaving 13 bases between. This CDR3 region has 13 residues. Germline values: CDR1 SEHNR, CDR2 FQNEAQ (reference sequence). The CDR3 loop reads CASSHLARDEQFF. The CDR3 DNA follows: TGTGCCAGCAGCCATCTCGCCCGCGATGAGCAGTTCTTC.

The rearrangement uses TRBV5-1 and TRBJ1-1; D gene unclear. Deletions cut 4 bases from V and 3 bases from J, with 10 bases between. The germline V gene encodes CDR1 SGHRS and CDR2 YFSETQ. This CDR3 region has 13 residues. Here the CDR3 reads CASSPGRYTEAFF. DNA for the CDR3: TGCGCCAGCAGCCCGGGAAGGTACACTGAAGCTTTCTTT.

The chain has TRBV9 and TRBJ1-2; tentatively, D is TRBD1 (5 bases). CDR3 length: 15 amino acids. CDR1 SGDLS and CDR2 YYNGEE come from the germline V gene. V lost 4 bases and J lost 0, with 13 bases in between. The CDR3 reads CASSREGVANYGYTF. Here the CDR3 DNA reads TGTGCCAGCAGCAGAGAAGGGGTCGCTAACTATGGCTACACCTTC.

J is TRBJ2-7 and V is TRBV5-1; D remains ambiguous. This CDR3 region has 12 residues. V shed 0 bases and J shed 2 bases, with 3 bases lying between them. Per the germline V gene, CDR1 is SGHRS and CDR2 is YFSETQ. In nucleotides, the CDR3 is TGCGCCAGCAGCTTGGGGACCTACGAGCAGTACTTC. Translation: CASSLGTYEQYF.

DNA of the CDR3: TGTGCCAGCAGTTACTCAGACAGGTCCTATGGCTACACCTTC. Translation gives CASSYSDRSYGYTF. The V and J genes are TRBV6-5 and TRBJ1-2; D is perhaps TRBD1 (6 bases). V lost 0 bases and J lost 4, with 9 bases in between. CDR3 size: 14 residues. Per the germline V gene, CDR1 is MNHEY and CDR2 is SVGAGI.

The J gene is TRBJ1-1, the V gene TRBV5-6, with 7 bases identical to TRBD1. Looked up from germline, CDR1 is SGHDT and CDR2 is YYEEEE. The CDR3 has 13 residues. J was trimmed by 2 bases and V by 9 bases; bases with no gene match: 7. CDR3: CATWDSKNTEAFF. Here the CDR3 DNA reads TGTGCCACCTGGGACAGCAAAAACACTGAAGCTTTCTTT. The variable domain in full, completed from reference TRBV5-6 and TRBJ1-1, reads DAGVTQSPTHLIKTRGQQVTLRCSPKSGHDTVSWYQQALGQGPQFIFQYYEEEERQRGNFPDRFSGHQFPNYSSELNVNALLLGDSALYLCATWDSKNTEAFFGQGTRLTVV.

The genes are TRBV6-5 and TRBJ2-1; D is undetermined. V was clipped by 5 bases and J by 4 bases, with 6 bases between them. Germline V gives CDR1 MNHEY, CDR2 SVGAGI. CDR3 size: 12 residues. As DNA, the CDR3 is TGTGCCAGCAGTGTCGTTTACAATGAGCAGTTCTTC. It specifies CASSVVYNEQFF.